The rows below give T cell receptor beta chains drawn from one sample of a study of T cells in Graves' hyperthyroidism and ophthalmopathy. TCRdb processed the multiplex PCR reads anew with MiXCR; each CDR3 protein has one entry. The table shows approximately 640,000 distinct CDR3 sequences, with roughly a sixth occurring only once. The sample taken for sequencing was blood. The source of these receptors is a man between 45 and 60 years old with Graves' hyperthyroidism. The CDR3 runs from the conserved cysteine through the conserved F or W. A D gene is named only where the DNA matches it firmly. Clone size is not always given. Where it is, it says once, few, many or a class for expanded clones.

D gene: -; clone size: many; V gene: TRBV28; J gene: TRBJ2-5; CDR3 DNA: TGTGCCAGCAGTTTATATGGGGGCTCGCAAGAGACCCAGTACTTC; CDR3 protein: CASSLYGGSQETQYF
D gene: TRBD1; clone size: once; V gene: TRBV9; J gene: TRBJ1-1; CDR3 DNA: TGTGCCAGCGGCGAACCGGGACAGCCCGTACCCGCAGCTTTCTTT; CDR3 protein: CASGEPGQPVPAAFF
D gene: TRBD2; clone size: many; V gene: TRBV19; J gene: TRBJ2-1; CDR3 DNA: TGTGCCAGTAGTATAAGCGGGAGTAACACTGAGCAGTTCTTC; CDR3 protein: CASSISGSNTEQFF
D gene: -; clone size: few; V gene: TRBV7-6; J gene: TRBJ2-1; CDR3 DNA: TGTGCCAGCAGCCAACGGTTTGCTGAGCAGTTCTTC; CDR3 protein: CASSQRFAEQFF
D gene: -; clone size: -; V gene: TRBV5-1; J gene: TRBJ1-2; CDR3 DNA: TGCGCCAGCAGCTTGGACGGGGACCCCTCCTTCTATGGCTACACCTTC; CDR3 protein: CASSLDGDPSFYGYTF
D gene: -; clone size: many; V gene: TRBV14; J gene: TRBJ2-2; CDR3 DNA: TGTGCCAGCAGCCAAGATCACAGCACCGGGGAGCTGTTTTTT; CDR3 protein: CASSQDHSTGELFF
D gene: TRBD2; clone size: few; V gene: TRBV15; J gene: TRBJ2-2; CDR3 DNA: TGTGCCACCAGCAGAGATATAAGTGGGACTAGCGGGAACGTCGGGGAGCTGTTTTTT; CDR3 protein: CATSRDISGTSGNVGELFF
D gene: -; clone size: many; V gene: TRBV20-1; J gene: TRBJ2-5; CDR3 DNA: TGCAGTGCTAGAGTTGATGCCGGGTCCGAGACCCAGTACTTC; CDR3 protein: CSARVDAGSETQYF
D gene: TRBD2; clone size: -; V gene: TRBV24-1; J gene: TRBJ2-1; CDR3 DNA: TGTGCCACCAGTGATTTGAAGACTAGCGGAAACAATGAGCAGTTCTTC; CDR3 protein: CATSDLKTSGNNEQFF
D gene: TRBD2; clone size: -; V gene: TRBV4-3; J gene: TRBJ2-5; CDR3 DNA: TGCGCCAGCAGCCAAAGGACTAGCGGGATAACAGGAGAGACCCAGTACTTC; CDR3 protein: CASSQRTSGITGETQYF
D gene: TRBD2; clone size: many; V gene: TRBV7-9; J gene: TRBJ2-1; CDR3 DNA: TGTGCCAGCAGCTTTCCCCGGACTAGCGGGAGCTTCTACAATGAGCAGTTCTTC; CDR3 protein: CASSFPRTSGSFYNEQFF
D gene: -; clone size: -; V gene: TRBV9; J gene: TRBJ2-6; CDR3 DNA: TGTGCCAGCAGCGACAGCTCCAAATCTGGGGCCAACGTCCTGACTTTC; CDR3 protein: CASSDSSKSGANVLTF
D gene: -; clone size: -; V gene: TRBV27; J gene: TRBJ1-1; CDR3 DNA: TGTGCCAGCAGTTGTCAAGCTTTCTTT; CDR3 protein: CASSCQAFF
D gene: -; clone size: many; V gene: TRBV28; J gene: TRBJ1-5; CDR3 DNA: TGTGCCAGCAGTCTCCAAACGGGTTGGACTAGCAATCAGCCCCAGCATTTT; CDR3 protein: CASSLQTGWTSNQPQHF
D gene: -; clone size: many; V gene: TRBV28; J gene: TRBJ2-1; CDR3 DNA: TGTGCCAGCAGTTTAGGGGGCCCTTCGTACAATGAGCAGTTCTTC; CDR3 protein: CASSLGGPSYNEQFF
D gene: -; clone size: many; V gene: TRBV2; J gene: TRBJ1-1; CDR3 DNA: TGTGCCAGCAGTTTAGCCAGGGACCACACTGAAGCTTTCTTT; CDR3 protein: CASSLARDHTEAFF
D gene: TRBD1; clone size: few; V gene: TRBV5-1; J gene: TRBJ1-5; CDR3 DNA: TGCGCCAGCAGTACAGGGGATGGAGGCAATCAGCCCCAGCATTTT; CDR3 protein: CASSTGDGGNQPQHF
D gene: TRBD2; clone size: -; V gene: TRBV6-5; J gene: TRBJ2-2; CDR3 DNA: TGTGCCAGCAGTTATGAGGTTGGAAGCGGGACGAACACCGGGGAGCTGTTTTTT; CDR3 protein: CASSYEVGSGTNTGELFF
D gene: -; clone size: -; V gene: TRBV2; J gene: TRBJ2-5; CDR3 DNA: TGTGCCAGCAGTGATCGAGGGTTGGAGACCCAGTACTTC; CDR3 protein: CASSDRGLETQYF
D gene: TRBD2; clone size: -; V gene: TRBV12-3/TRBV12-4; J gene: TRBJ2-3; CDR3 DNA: TGTGCCAGCAGTTTAGCCAGCGGGAGGGCCCCAGATACGCAGTATTTT; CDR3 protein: CASSLASGRAPDTQYF
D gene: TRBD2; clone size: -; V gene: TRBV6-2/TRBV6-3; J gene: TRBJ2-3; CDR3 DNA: TGTGCCAGCAGTTGGGCCACCGGGGGGTTCTCTCCTAGCACAGATACGCAGTATTTT; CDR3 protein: CASSWATGGFSPSTDTQYF
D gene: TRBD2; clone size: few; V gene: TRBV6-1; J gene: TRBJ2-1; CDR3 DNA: TGTGCCAGCAGGGCAGGACTAGCGGGATATGAGCAGTTCTTC; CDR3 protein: CASRAGLAGYEQFF
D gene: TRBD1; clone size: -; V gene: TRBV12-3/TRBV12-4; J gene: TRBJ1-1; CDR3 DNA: TGTGCCAGCAGTTTAGCCGGGACAGGGGCCTTTACTGAAGCTTTCTTT; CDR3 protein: CASSLAGTGAFTEAFF
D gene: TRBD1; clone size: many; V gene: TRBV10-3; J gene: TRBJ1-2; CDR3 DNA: TGTGCCATCAGTGGAGGGGGACAGGGGGACTATGGCTACACCTTC; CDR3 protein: CAISGGGQGDYGYTF
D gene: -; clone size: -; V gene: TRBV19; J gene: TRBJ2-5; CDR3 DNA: TGTGCCAGTCCGAGTCAGACCCAGTACTTC; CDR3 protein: CASPSQTQYF
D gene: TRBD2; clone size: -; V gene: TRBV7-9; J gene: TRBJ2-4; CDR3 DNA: TGTGCCAGCAGCCAAAAGGGACTAGCGGGACTAGGAAACATTCAGTACTTC; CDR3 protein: CASSQKGLAGLGNIQYF
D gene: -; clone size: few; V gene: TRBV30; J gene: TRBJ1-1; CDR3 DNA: TGTGCCTGGAGGCAGACGGAGAACACTGAAGCTTTCTTT; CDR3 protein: CAWRQTENTEAFF
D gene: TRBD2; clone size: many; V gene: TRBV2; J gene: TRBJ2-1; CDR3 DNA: TGTGCCAGCAAGCGGGAGGGAAGGAATGAGCAGTTCTTC; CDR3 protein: CASKREGRNEQFF
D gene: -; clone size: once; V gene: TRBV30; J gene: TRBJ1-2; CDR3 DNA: TGTGCCTGGAGTCTACAGTCCCGAGGGGCTGGCTACACCTTC; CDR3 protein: CAWSLQSRGAGYTF
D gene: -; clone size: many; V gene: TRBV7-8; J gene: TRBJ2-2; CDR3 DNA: TGTGCCAGCAGCTTAGGATCTCTTGTCGCGTGGAATCGGGGGGAGCTGTTTTTT; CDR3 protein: CASSLGSLVAWNRGELFF
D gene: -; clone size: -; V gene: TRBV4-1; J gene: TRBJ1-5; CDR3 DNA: TGCGCCAGCAGCCAAGTGTCGGGCAGCGATTACAGCAATCAGCCCCAGCATTTT; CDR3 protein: CASSQVSGSDYSNQPQHF
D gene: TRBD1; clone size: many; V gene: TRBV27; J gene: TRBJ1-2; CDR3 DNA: TGTGCCAGCAGTTCCAACAGGGGCAGCTACTATGGCTACACCTTC; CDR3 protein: CASSSNRGSYYGYTF
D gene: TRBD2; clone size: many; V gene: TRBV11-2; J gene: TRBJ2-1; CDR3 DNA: TGTGCCAGCAGCTTAATGGGACTAGCGGGAGCTGAGCAGTTCTTC; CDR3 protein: CASSLMGLAGAEQFF
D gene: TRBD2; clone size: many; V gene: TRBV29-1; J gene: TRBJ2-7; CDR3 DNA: TGCAGCGTTCCGGGACTAGCGGGTTACGAGCAGTACTTC; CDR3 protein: CSVPGLAGYEQYF
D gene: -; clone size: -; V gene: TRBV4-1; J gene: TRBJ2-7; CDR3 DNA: TGCGCCAGCAGCCAAGCCGCCTATGGGGAGCAGTACTTC; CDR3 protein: CASSQAAYGEQYF